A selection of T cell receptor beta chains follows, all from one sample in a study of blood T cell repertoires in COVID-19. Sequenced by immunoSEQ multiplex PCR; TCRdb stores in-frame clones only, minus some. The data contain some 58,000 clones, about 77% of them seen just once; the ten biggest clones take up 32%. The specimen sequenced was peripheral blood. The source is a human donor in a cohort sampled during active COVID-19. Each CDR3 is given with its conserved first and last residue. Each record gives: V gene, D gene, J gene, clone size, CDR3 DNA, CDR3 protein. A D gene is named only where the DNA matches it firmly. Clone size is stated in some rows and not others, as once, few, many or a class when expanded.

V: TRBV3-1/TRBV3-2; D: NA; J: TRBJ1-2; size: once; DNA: TGTGCCAGCAGCCAAGATATCGAGGCTGTCACCTTC; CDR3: CASSQDIEAVTF
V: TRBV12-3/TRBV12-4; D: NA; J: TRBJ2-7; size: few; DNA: TGTGCCAGCAGAGAGGCGATATCCTACGAGCAGTACTTC; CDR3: CASREAISYEQYF
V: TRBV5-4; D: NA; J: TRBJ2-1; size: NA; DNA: TGTGCCAGCAGCTTGCCGTCAGTAAACAATGAGCAGTTCTTC; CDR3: CASSLPSVNNEQFF
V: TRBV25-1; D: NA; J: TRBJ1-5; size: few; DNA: TGTGCCAGGTCGGGGGGCAATCAGCCCCAGCATTTT; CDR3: CARSGGNQPQHF
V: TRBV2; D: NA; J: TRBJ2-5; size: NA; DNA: TGTGCCAGCAGCGGAGACTACCACTGGTCGGAGACCCAGTACTTC; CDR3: CASSGDYHWSETQYF
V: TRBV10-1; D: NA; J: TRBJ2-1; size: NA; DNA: TGCGCCAGCAGTGGAGACTTCAATGAGCAGTTCTTC; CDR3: CASSGDFNEQFF
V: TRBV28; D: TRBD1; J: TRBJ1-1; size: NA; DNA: TGTGCCAGCAGTTTAGGGACAGTGAACACTGAAGCTTTCTTT; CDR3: CASSLGTVNTEAFF
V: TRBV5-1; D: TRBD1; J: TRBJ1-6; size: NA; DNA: TGCGCCAGCAGCTCGACAGGGGGCGATTCACCCCTCCACTTT; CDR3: CASSSTGGDSPLHF
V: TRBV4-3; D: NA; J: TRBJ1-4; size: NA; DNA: TGCGCCAGCAGCCAGGGGGGGGGACCCGGAGAAAAACTGTTTTTT; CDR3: CASSQGGGPGEKLFF
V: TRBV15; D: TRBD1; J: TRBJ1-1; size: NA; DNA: TGTGCCACCAGCTTTGGACAGGGGGCGAGCACTGAAGCTTTCTTT; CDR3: CATSFGQGASTEAFF
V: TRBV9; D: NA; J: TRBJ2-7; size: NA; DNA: TGTGCCAGCAGCGTAGGGATTCGGGCGGGACCCTACGAGCAGTACTTC; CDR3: CASSVGIRAGPYEQYF
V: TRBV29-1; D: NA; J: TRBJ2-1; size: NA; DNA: TGCAGCGTTGAGGTCGGACAGGGAGGGAATGAGCAGTTCTTC; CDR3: CSVEVGQGGNEQFF
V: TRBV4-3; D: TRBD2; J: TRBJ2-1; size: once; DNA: TGCGCCAGCAGCGCCTTAGCGGGGGCTAACAATGAGCAGTTCTTC; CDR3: CASSALAGANNEQFF
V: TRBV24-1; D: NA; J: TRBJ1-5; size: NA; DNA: TGTGCCACCAGTGACGGGTGGACCCAGCATTTT; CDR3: CATSDGWTQHF
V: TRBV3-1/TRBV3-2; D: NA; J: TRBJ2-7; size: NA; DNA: TGTGCCAGCAGCCCTTGGGGACAAACCTACGAGCAGTACTTC; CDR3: CASSPWGQTYEQYF
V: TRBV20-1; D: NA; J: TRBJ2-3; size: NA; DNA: TGCAGTGCTAGTTCCAGGGGTAGCACAGATACGCAGTATTTT; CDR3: CSASSRGSTDTQYF
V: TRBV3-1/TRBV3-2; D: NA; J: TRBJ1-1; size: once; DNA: TGTGCCAGCAGCCAAGTAGGAGGGAACACTGAAGCTTTCTTT; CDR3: CASSQVGGNTEAFF
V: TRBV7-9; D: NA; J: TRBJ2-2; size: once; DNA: TGTGCCAGCAGCCACGGCGGGTCCCTCGGAACCGGGGAGCTGTTTTTT; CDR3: CASSHGGSLGTGELFF
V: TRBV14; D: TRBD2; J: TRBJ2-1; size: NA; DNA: TGTGCCAGCAGCCCGGGTCGGTTGGTAGCGGGTGGGGTGCTCTTC; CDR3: CASSPGRLVAGGVLF
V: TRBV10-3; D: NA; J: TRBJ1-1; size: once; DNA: TGTGCCATCAGTGAGTCGACGGGGTCTGAAGCTTTCTTT; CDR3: CAISESTGSEAFF
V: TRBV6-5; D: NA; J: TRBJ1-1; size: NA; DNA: TGTGCCAGCAGTTACTCGGGGCGGCCGAACACTGAAGCTTTCTTT; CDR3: CASSYSGRPNTEAFF
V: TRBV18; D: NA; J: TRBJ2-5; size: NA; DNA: TGTGCCAGCTCACCAGGCAGCCAAGAGACCCAGTACTTC; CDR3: CASSPGSQETQYF
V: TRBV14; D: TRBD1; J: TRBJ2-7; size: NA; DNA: TGTGCCAGCAGCCGCGACAGGGCCGGCGAGCAGTACTTC; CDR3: CASSRDRAGEQYF
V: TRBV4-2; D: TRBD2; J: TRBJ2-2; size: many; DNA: TGTGCCAGCAGCCCACTAGCGGGGGACACCGGGGAGCTGTTTTTT; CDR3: CASSPLAGDTGELFF
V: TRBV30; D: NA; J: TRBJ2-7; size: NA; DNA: TGTGCCTGGACAGGGGTGGGCGAGCAGTACTTC; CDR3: CAWTGVGEQYF
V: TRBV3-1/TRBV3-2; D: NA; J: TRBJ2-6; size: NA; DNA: TGTGCCAGCAGCCAGGAGGCCGTCTCTGGGGCCAACGTCCTGACTTTC; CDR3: CASSQEAVSGANVLTF
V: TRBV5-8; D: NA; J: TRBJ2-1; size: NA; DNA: TGTGCCAGCAGCCTGAATGTAGGAGGTTTTAGCTCCTACAATGAGCAGTTCTTC; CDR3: CASSLNVGGFSSYNEQFF
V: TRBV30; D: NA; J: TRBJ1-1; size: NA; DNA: TGTGCCTGGAGTTCCACAGGAGGAGGGAAAGCTTTCTTT; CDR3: CAWSSTGGGKAFF
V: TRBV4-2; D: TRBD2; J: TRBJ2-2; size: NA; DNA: TGTGCCAGCAGCCTCACCCTTAGCGGGGGGGCCAACACCGGGGAGCTGTTTTTT; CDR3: CASSLTLSGGANTGELFF
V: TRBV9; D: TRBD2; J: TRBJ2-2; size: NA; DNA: TGTGCCAGCAGCCTTAGCGGGGGGGCAACCGGGGAGCTGTTTTTT; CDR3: CASSLSGGATGELFF
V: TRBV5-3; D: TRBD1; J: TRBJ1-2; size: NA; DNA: TGTGCCAGAAGCTGGACAGGGGGCAAAAATGGCTACACCTTC; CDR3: CARSWTGGKNGYTF
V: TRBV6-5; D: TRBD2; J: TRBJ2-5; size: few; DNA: TGTGCCAGCAGTTATGCGGGAGGTCAAGAGACCCAGTACTTC; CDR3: CASSYAGGQETQYF
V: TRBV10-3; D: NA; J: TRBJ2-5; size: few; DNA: TGTGCCATCAGTGAGTCGAGGGACTCCCAAGAGACCCAGTACTTC; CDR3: CAISESRDSQETQYF
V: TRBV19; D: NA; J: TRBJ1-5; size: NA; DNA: TGTGCCAGTAGTATAGGCAGGGATGGACAGCCCCAGCATTTT; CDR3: CASSIGRDGQPQHF
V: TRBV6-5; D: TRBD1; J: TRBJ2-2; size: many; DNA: TGTGCCAGCAGCCTGACAGGGACCGGGGAGCTGTTTTTT; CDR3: CASSLTGTGELFF
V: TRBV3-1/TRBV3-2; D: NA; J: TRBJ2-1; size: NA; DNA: TGTGCCAGCAGCTGGATACCGTCGGGTGAGCAGTTCTTC; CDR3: CASSWIPSGEQFF
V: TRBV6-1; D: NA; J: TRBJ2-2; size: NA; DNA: TGTGCCAGCAGTGAAGTGGCCTTTTCGAACACCGGGGAGCTGTTTTTT; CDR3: CASSEVAFSNTGELFF
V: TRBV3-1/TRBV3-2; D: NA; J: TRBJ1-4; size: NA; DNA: TGTGCCAGCTCCGACAGATTTAATGAAAAACTGTTTTTT; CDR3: CASSDRFNEKLFF
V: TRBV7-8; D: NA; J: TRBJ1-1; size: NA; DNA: TGTGCCAGCTCACGGGTTGGGACTGAAGCTTTCTTT; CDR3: CASSRVGTEAFF
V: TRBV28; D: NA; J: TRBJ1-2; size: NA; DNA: TGTGCCAGCAGTCCCAAAAGGGGTTTTAACTATGGCTACACCTTC; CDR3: CASSPKRGFNYGYTF